The T cell receptor beta chain described here comes from a study of long-term antiretroviral therapy in people with HIV. Every sample had about 0.95-10 million cryopreserved PBMC in it before DNA extraction. The CDR3 contains 14 residues. Trimming stripped 0 bases from V and 3 bases from J, with 9 bases between. From germline, CDR1 is LGHNA and CDR2 YNFKEQ. The immunoSEQ assay was v3.0, run at survey level. Clones were sequenced by immunoSEQ multiplex PCR, and TCRdb holds only the in-frame ones, with some missing. The table shows about 39,000 clones, with around 85% occurring only once. A few counts support this clone. What it binds is unknown. Findings of the study overall: The repertoire was dominated at all time points by clones expanded before ART. Upon ART, diversity increased but remained lower than transplant donor controls.

The material was unsorted PBMCs, obtained 3.1 years after starting antiretroviral therapy. The chain employs TRBV4-2 and TRBJ2-7; no clear D gene. This clonotype was obtained from a woman between 50 and 59 years old with HIV. In nucleotides, the CDR3 is TGTGCCAGCAGCCAAGACCGATCTAGCTACGAGCAGTACTTC. It encodes CASSQDRSSYEQYF.